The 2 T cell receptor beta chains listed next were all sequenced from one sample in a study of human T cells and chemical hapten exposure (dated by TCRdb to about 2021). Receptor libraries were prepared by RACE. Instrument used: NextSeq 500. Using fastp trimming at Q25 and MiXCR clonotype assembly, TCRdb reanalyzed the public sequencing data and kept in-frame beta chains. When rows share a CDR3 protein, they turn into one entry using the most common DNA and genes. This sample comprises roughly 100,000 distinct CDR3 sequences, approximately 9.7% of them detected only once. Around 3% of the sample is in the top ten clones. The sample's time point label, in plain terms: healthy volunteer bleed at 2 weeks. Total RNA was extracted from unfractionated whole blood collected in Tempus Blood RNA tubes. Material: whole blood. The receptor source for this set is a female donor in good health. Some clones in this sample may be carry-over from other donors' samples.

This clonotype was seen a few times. The CDR3: CASSYSEGSGANVLTF. In nucleotides, the CDR3 is TGTGCCAGCAGTTACTCAGAGGGGTCTGGGGCCAACGTCCTGACTTTC. The chain joins TRBV6-5 to TRBJ2-6, with D perhaps assigned TRBD1 or TRBD2 (5 bases each). The V gene lost 0 bases and the J gene lost 1 base, with 7 bases spanning the gap. The CDR3 spans 16 residues. Germline V lookup: CDR1 MNHEY, CDR2 SVGAGI.

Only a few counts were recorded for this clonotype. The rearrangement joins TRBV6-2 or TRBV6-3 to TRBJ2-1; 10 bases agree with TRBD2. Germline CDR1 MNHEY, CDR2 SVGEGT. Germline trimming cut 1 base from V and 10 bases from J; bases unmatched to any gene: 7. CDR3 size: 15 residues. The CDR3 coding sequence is TGTGCCAGCAGTTACTTAGCGGGAGGATCGACCGAGCAGTTCTTC. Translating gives CASSYLAGGSTEQFF.